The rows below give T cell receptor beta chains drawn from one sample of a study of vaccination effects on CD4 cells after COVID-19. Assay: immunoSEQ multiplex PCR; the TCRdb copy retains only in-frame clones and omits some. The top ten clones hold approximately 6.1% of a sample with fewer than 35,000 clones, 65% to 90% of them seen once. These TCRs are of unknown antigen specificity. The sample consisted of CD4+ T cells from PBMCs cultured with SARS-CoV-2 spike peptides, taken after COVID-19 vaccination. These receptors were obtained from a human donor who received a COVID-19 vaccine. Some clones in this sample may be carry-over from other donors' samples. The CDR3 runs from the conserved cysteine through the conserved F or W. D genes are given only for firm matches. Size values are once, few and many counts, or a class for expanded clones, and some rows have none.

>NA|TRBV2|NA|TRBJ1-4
TGTGCCAGCAGTGCCAGGACTTCAACTAATGAAAAACTGTTTTTT
CASSARTSTNEKLFF
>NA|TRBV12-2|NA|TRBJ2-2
TGTGCAAGTCGCTCGCTAAGAGGGGTTACCGGGGAGCTGTTTTTT
CASRSLRGVTGELFF
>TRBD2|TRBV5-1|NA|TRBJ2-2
TGCGCCAGCAGCTTGGCCCCGAGCGGGGGGGCTAACACCGGGGAGCTGTTTTTT
CASSLAPSGGANTGELFF
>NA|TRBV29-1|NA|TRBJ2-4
TGCAGCGTTGCACCAAAAGGGGGGGACATTCAGTACTTC
CSVAPKGGDIQYF
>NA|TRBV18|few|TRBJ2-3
TGTGCCAGCTCACCCGGGCCTGTCGGCACAGATACGCAGTATTTT
CASSPGPVGTDTQYF
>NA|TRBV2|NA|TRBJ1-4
TGTGCCAGCAGTGAAGCGCGGGTCGGTGAAAAACTGTTTTTT
CASSEARVGEKLFF
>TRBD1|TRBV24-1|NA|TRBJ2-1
TGTGCCACCAGTGATTCAGGGGGCGCGAACAATGAGCAGTTCTTC
CATSDSGGANNEQFF
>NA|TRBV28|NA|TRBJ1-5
TGTGCCAGCAGTTTAAGGGGTGAGGGCAATCAGCCCCAGCATTTT
CASSLRGEGNQPQHF
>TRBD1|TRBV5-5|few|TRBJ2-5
TGTGCCAGCAGCTTGGCCGTCGTGACAGGGGTCGGTAAGACCCAGTACTTC
CASSLAVVTGVGKTQYF
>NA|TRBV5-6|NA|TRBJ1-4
TGTGCCAGCAGCTTGGCCCCGTGGGGGCGGGGTGAAAAACTGTTTTTT
CASSLAPWGRGEKLFF
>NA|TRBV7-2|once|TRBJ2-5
TGTGCCAGCAGCTCGACGGGACAAGGGAGGCAAGAGACCCAGTACTTC
CASSSTGQGRQETQYF
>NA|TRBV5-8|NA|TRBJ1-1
TGTGCCAGGGTACTTACAGCTGGGTGGACTGAAGCTTTCTTT
CARVLTAGWTEAFF
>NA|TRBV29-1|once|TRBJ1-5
TGCAGCGTTCGGGAAAGCGGCAATCAGCCCCAGCATTTT
CSVRESGNQPQHF
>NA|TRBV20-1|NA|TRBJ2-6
TGCAGTGCCAGTCCGGGGGCCAACGTCCTGACTTTC
CSASPGANVLTF
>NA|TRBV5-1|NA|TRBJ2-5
TGCGCCAGCAGTTCCGGCCGTGTTTTGGGGAAAGAGACCCAGTACTTC
CASSSGRVLGKETQYF
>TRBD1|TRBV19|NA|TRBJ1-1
TGTGCCAGTATAAACAGGGGGCTGAACACTGAAGCTTTCTTT
CASINRGLNTEAFF
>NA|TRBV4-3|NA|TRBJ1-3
TGCGCCAGCAGCCAAGATCGAGGGTTCTCTGGAAACACCATATATTTT
CASSQDRGFSGNTIYF
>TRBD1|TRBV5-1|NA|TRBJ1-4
TGCGCCACCCGAACGGGACAGCCTAATGAAAAACTGTTTTTT
CATRTGQPNEKLFF
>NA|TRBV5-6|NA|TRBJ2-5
TGTGCCAGCAGCTTGCAGGGGGGGGTGGAGACCCAGTACTTC
CASSLQGGVETQYF
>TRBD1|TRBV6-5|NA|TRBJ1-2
TGTGCCAGCCCCCCCGAGCCAGGGGGCAGGGAGGGCTACACCTTC
CASPPEPGGREGYTF
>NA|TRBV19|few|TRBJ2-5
TGTGCCAGTAGCCGAGGACTCACCACCCCGGAGACCCAGTACTTC
CASSRGLTTPETQYF
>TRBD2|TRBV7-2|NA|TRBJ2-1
TGTGCCAGCAGCGGGGGAGGGACTAGCGTCTTAGATGAGCAGTTCTTC
CASSGGGTSVLDEQFF
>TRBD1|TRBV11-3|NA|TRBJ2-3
TGTGCCAGCAGCTCTGCCGGGACAGGGCAAGATACGCAGTATTTT
CASSSAGTGQDTQYF
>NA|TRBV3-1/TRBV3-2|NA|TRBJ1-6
TGTGCCAGCAGCCAGGGGCGATTGAATTCACCCCTCCACTTT
CASSQGRLNSPLHF
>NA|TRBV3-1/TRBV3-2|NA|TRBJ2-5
TGTGCCAGCAGCCGACAGACAGAATTACAAGAGACCCAGTACTTC
CASSRQTELQETQYF
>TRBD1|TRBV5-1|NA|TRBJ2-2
TGCGCCAGCAGCTCGGGACAGGGGATCGGGGAGCTGTTTTTT
CASSSGQGIGELFF
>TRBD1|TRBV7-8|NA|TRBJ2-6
TGTGCCAGCAGCTTACAGGGGGTCGGTGGGGCCAACGTCCTGACTTTC
CASSLQGVGGANVLTF
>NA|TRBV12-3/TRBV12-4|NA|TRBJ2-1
TGTGCCAGCAGTCGAGCCCCTGCCTATGAGCAGTTCTTC
CASSRAPAYEQFF
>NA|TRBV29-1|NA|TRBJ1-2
TGCAGCGTTGAAGATTGGGGAAATGGCTACACCTTC
CSVEDWGNGYTF
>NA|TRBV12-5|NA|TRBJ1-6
TGTGCTAGTGGTTCCAGGCTCGGCCCGGAGGGGTCACCCCTCCACTTT
CASGSRLGPEGSPLHF
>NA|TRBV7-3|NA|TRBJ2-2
TGTGCCAGCAGTGCTGGGGGTTACACCGGGGAGCTGTTTTTT
CASSAGGYTGELFF
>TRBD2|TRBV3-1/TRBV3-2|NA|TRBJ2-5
TGTGCCAGCAGCCAGGCCGACCGAGCGGGGGGAAGGGGAGAGACCCAGTACTTC
CASSQADRAGGRGETQYF
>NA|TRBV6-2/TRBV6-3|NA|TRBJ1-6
TGTGCCAGCAGCGGCGAATTCGGTCTGAATTCACCCCTCCACTTT
CASSGEFGLNSPLHF
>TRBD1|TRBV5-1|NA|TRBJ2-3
TGCGCCAGCAGCTTGGCCGACAGGGGCACAGATACGCAGTATTTT
CASSLADRGTDTQYF
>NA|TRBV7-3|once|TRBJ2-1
TGTGCCAGCAGTTCCGGGACGGCATCCTACAATGAGCAGTTCTTC
CASSSGTASYNEQFF
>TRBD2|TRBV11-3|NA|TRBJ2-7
TGTGCCAGCAGCTTAGAAGGCATTAGCGGGAACGAGCAGTACTTC
CASSLEGISGNEQYF
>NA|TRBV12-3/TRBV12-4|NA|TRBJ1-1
TGTGCCAGCAGAAGGACCGGAGAAGCTTTCTTT
CASRRTGEAFF
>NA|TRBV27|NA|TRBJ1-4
TGTGCCAGCAGTTTGAGAGGGGCGGATGAAAAACTGTTTTTT
CASSLRGADEKLFF
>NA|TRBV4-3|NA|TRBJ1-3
TGCGCCAGCAGCCGGTCGGCAGGGTGGAACTCTGGAAACACCATATATTTT
CASSRSAGWNSGNTIYF
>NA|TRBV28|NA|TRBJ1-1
TGTGCCAGCAGTCGGGAAGGGTATGGGATGATGAACACTGAAGCTTTCTTT
CASSREGYGMMNTEAFF
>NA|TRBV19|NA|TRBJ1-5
TGTGCCAGTAGTATAGATTTGCCGTACAATCAGCCCCAGCATTTT
CASSIDLPYNQPQHF
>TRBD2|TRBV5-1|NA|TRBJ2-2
TGCGCCAGCAGCTTCCTCGGGCGGGGGGGCGCCGGGGAGCTGTTTTTT
CASSFLGRGGAGELFF
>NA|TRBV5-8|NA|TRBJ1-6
TGTGCCAGCAGACCTACCTGGCTCGATTCACCCCTCCACTTT
CASRPTWLDSPLHF
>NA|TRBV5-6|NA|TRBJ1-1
TGTGCCAGCAGCTTGTTTCTTCGGGGTAGCGCTGAAGCTTTCTTT
CASSLFLRGSAEAFF
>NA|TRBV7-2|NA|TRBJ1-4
TGTGCCAGCAGCCCACAGGGACTCGGAGAAAAACTGTTTTTT
CASSPQGLGEKLFF
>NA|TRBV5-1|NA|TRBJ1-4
TGCGCCAGCAGCGCTGAGGCGGGTGAAAAACTGTTTTTT
CASSAEAGEKLFF
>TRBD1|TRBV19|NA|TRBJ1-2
TGTGCCAGTAACACAGGACAGGCAAACTATGGCTACACCTTC
CASNTGQANYGYTF
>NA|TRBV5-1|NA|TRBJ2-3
TGCGCCAGCAGCTTTGGGGGGAGTAGCACAGATACGCAGTATTTT
CASSFGGSSTDTQYF
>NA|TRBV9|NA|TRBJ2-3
TGTGCCAGCAGCGTATTGTCGGGGGCCTCTAGCACAGATACGCAGTATTTT
CASSVLSGASSTDTQYF
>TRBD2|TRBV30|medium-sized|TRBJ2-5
TGTGCCTCAGCCGGGGGAGCGGGGGGGCAAGAGACCCAGTACTTC
CASAGGAGGQETQYF
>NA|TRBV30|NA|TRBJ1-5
TGTGCCTGGAGTGTGGCGGGTGGTCAGCCCCAGCATTTT
CAWSVAGGQPQHF
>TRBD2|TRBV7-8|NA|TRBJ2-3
TGTGCCAGCAGAGACCCACCGGGGGGTCTTACAGATACGCAGTATTTT
CASRDPPGGLTDTQYF
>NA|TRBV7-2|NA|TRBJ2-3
TGTGCCAGCAGCTGGATTTTTAGCACAGATACGCAGTATTTT
CASSWIFSTDTQYF
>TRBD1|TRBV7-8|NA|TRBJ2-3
TGTGCCAGCAGCCACACCGGACAGGGGCGGTTTCCAGATACGCAGTATTTT
CASSHTGQGRFPDTQYF
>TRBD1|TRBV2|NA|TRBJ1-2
TGTGCCAGCAGCGGACAGGGTTATGGCTACACCTTC
CASSGQGYGYTF